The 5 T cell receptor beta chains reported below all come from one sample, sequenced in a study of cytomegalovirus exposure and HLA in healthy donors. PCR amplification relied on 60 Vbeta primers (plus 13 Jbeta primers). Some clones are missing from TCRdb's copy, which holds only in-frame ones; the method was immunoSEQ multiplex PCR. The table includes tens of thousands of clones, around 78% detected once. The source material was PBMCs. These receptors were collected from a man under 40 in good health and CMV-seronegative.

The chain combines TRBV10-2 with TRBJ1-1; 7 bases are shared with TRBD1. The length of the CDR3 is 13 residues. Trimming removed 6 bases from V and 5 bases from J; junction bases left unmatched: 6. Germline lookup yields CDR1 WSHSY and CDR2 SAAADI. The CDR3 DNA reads TGCGCCAGCAGAGACAGGGCGGAAACTGAAGCTTTCTTT. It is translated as CASRDRAETEAFF.

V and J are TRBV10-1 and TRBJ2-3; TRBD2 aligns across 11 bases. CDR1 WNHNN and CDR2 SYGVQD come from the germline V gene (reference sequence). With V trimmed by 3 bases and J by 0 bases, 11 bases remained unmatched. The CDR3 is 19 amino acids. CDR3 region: CASSDPEGTSGFSTDTQYF. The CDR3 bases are TGCGCCAGCAGTGACCCCGAGGGGACTAGCGGCTTTAGCACAGATACGCAGTATTTT.

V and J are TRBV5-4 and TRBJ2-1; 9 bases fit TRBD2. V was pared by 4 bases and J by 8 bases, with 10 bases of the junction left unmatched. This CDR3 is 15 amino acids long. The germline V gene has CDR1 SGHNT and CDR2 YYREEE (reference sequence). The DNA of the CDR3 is TGTGCCAGCAGCCCGTTGCGGGGGGGCCGAGATGAGCAGTTCTTC. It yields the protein CASSPLRGGRDEQFF.

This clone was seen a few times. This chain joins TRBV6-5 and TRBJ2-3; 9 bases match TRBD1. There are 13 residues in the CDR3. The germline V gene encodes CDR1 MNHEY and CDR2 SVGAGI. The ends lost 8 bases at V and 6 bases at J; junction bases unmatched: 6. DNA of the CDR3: TGTGCCAGCCACAGGGGGCAAGTTGATACGCAGTATTTT. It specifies CASHRGQVDTQYF.

The CDR3 DNA follows: TGTGCCATCAGTCCGTCCTCTGGGGCCAACGTCCTGACTTTC. It specifies CAISPSSGANVLTF. The chain employs TRBV10-3 and TRBJ2-6, with D unresolved. V was pared by 5 bases and J by 0 bases, with 5 bases between. The CDR3 spans 14 residues. Germline CDR1 is ENHRY and CDR2 is SYGVKD.